This T cell receptor (beta chain) appears in the sequencing data of a study of early T cells in non-severe SARS-CoV-2 infection. Study-level background: Sequenced bulk RNA came from whole blood that was unsorted, and chains were unpaired. Notes on the study in general: Matches to VDJdb favored anti-spike CD8 responses and missed private and CD4 specificities.

The V end was cut by 5 bases, the J end by 2 bases, with 16 bases between. Germline V gene data show CDR1 as MNHEY and CDR2 as SVGEGT. The length of the CDR3 is 16 residues. This clonotype was seen ten or more times. The antigen is undetermined. Unique molecular identifiers were added to individual cDNA molecules. TCRdb processed the 5' RACE reads anew with MiXCR; each CDR3 protein has one entry. The table shows around 60,000 distinct CDR3 sequences, with approximately 11% occurring only once. The sequencing sample was made of whole blood. The chain couples TRBV6-2 or TRBV6-3 to TRBJ1-5, with D perhaps TRBD1 (5 bases). The sequence was obtained from an adult who was a healthcare worker with PCR-confirmed SARS-CoV-2 infection or an uninfected control (not recorded which). In DNA form, the CDR3 reads TGTGCCAGCAGTCTGGGGGACGGGAGGGGCAATCAGCCCCAGCATTTT. Protein product: CASSLGDGRGNQPQHF.